These 32 T cell receptor beta chains were all obtained from the same sample, sequenced in a study of OX40 agonist ivuxolimab in advanced cancers. Here immunoSEQ multiplex PCR was the method, and the copy in TCRdb shows in-frame clones only, minus some. Of 70,000 to 95,000 clones listed, over 70% are singletons. The specimen was CD4+ or CD8+ T cells sorted from blood, collected in a trial of the OX40 agonist ivuxolimab. The origin of the receptors is an adult with an advanced solid tumor such as melanoma, head and neck, liver or kidney cancer.

In this sample, this clone turned up once. CDR3 in DNA: TGTGCCAGCAGGTTGGACAGCTACGAGCAGTACTTC. It specifies CASRLDSYEQYF. The chain uses TRBV7-2 and TRBJ2-7; D may be TRBD1 (6 bases). The V end was cut by 6 bases, the J end by 3 bases, with 9 bases between. Germline lookup yields CDR1 SGHTA and CDR2 FQGNSA. The CDR3 extends over 12 amino acids.

CDR3 DNA: TGTGCCAGCAGTGAATTCGGGGACTTCTATGGCTACACCTTC. Translation gives CASSEFGDFYGYTF. The J gene is TRBJ1-2, the V gene TRBV25-1; D may be TRBD1 (5 bases). From germline, CDR1 is MGHDK and CDR2 SYGVNS. This CDR3 is built from 14 residues. V shed 1 base and J shed 4 bases, with 10 bases lying between them.

The chain recombines TRBV11-2 with TRBJ2-7; no firm D call. CDR1 is SGHAT, CDR2 FQNNGV, per germline. The V end was cut by 1 base, the J end by 7 bases, with 8 bases between. The CDR3 contains 12 residues. The DNA of the CDR3 is TGTGCCAGCAGCTTAGTCGGCTATGAGCAGTACTTC. Its translation: CASSLVGYEQYF.

This CDR3 is CASAGTANTGELFF. The CDR3 DNA sequence: TGTGCCAGTGCCGGGACAGCGAACACCGGGGAGCTGTTTTTT. The chain joins TRBV19 to TRBJ2-2; 7 bases align to TRBD1. With V trimmed by 8 bases and J by 0 bases, 3 bases remained unmatched. Germline CDR1 reads LNHDA; CDR2 reads SQIVND (reference sequence). This CDR3 region has 14 residues.

This clone is a singleton in its sample. The V call is TRBV7-9, the J call TRBJ1-1; D is ambiguous. The CDR3 sequence is 14 residues long. V dropped 5 bases and J dropped 7 bases, with 17 bases sitting between them. Germline V gives CDR1 SEHNR, CDR2 FQNEAQ (reference sequence). The CDR3 region is CASSPPTKDYEAFF. The DNA for the CDR3 is TGTGCCAGCAGCCCACCTACTAAGGACTATGAAGCTTTCTTT.

This chain connects TRBV18 to TRBJ2-2, with TRBD2 matching 10 bases. Germline lookup yields CDR1 KGHSH and CDR2 LQKENI. The trim removed 5 bases at V and 5 bases at J, leaving 5 bases unmatched. This CDR3 contains 15 residues. The CDR3 DNA reads as TGTGCCAGCTCAGTGACTAGCGGGCAGACCGGGGAGCTGTTTTTT. Residues: CASSVTSGQTGELFF. Combining the CDR3 with reference TRBV18 and TRBJ2-2 gives the whole variable domain NAGVMQNPRHLVRRRGQEARLRCSPMKGHSHVYWYRQLPEEGLKFMVYLQKENIIDESGMPKERFSAEFPKEGPSILRIQQVVRGDSAAYFCASSVTSGQTGELFFGEGSRLTVL.

The rearrangement uses TRBV7-3 and TRBJ2-5, with 9 bases aligning to TRBD2. CDR3 length: 15 residues. J gave up 4 bases and V 9 bases, and 12 bases lay outside the gene matches. The germline gives CDR1 SGHTA, CDR2 FQGTGA. The CDR3 protein is CASSFLAGDGETQYF. In nucleotides, the CDR3 is TGTGCCAGTTCCTTCTTAGCGGGAGACGGAGAGACCCAGTACTTC.

V usage is TRBV7-3 and J usage is TRBJ2-1, with D perhaps TRBD1 (6 bases). Looked up from germline, CDR1 is SGHTA and CDR2 is FQGTGA. Trimming cost V 5 bases and J 0 bases, with 14 bases left between them. This CDR3 is 16 amino acids long. The CDR3 spells CASSQRPDSSYNEQFF. The DNA for the CDR3 is TGTGCCAGCAGCCAACGACCGGACAGCTCCTACAATGAGCAGTTCTTC.

The chain recombines TRBV6-5 with TRBJ2-2, with D possibly matching TRBD2 (5 bases). The V gene lost 2 bases and the J gene lost 4 bases, with 11 bases spanning the gap. The length of the CDR3 is 15 residues. The germline V gene encodes CDR1 MNHEY and CDR2 SVGAGI. This CDR3 reads CASSYPTSGTGELFF. The CDR3 DNA is TGTGCCAGCAGTTACCCAACCAGCGGCACCGGGGAGCTGTTTTTT.

The chain employs TRBV30 and TRBJ1-1, with TRBD1 matching 8 bases. Germline trimming cut 1 base from V and 3 bases from J; bases unmatched to any gene: 19. Per germline, CDR1 GTSNPN and CDR2 SVGIG (reference sequence). CDR3 size: 19 residues. CDR3 in DNA: TGTGCCTGGAGTGCCCCCCTCGGACAGGGTACCGTCGGGGACACTGAAGCTTTCTTT. It encodes CAWSAPLGQGTVGDTEAFF.

The table lists this clone with a few counts. The J gene is TRBJ1-2, the V gene TRBV30; 9 nucleotides line up with TRBD1. The CDR3 spans 13 residues. Germline V gene sequence: CDR1 GTSNPN, CDR2 SVGIG (reference sequence). V trimming: 7 bases; J trimming: 7 bases; junction bases outside the gene matches: 10. CDR3 sequence reads: CASDGTGYFGYTF. The CDR3 coding sequence is TGTGCCTCGGACGGGACAGGGTATTTTGGCTACACCTTC.

The chain couples TRBV4-3 to TRBJ2-7; TRBD1 matches 7 bases. V shed 1 base, J shed 7 bases, and the junction held 13 bases outside the gene matches. The CDR3 has 16 residues. The germline V gene encodes CDR1 LGHNA and CDR2 YSLEER. CDR3 in DNA: TGCGCCAGCAGCCAAGCCTTCCGGGACAGTCACGTAGAGCAGTACTTC. Protein product: CASSQAFRDSHVEQYF.

V and J are TRBV25-1 and TRBJ1-2, with 10 nucleotides matching TRBD1. The CDR3 runs 16 residues. From germline, CDR1 is MGHDK and CDR2 SYGVNS. The V gene end was trimmed by 6 bases and the J gene end by 2 bases; junction bases not matched to a gene: 9. The CDR3 nucleotides read TGTGCCAGCAGCCCGGGACAGGGGTTGAGGAACTATGGCTACACCTTC. Amino acids: CASSPGQGLRNYGYTF.

The chain links TRBV10-3 to TRBJ2-1, with 10 bases fitting TRBD2. This CDR3 spans 20 amino acids. The germline gives CDR1 ENHRY, CDR2 SYGVKD. V was clipped by 4 bases and J by 0 bases; unmatched bases: 15. The CDR3 here is CAISGPGTSVKSDSYNEQFF. The CDR3 coding sequence is TGTGCCATCAGTGGCCCCGGGACTAGCGTTAAATCGGACTCCTACAATGAGCAGTTCTTC.

The sample holds a few counts of this clone. This chain connects TRBV7-2 to TRBJ1-1, with TRBD1 identical over 7 bases. Looked up from germline, CDR1 is SGHTA and CDR2 is FQGNSA. CDR3 size: 15 residues. V gave up 2 bases and J gave up 5 bases; unmatched junction bases: 8. This chain's CDR3 is CASSLILGGATEAFF. The CDR3 nucleotides read TGTGCCAGCAGCTTAATTCTAGGGGGCGCAACTGAAGCTTTCTTT.

V usage is TRBV10-3 and J usage is TRBJ1-6, with 7 bases fitting TRBD1. This CDR3 is 17 amino acids long. Trimming took 0 bases from V and 1 from J; bases not matched to a gene: 3. In germline, CDR1 is ENHRY, CDR2 SYGVKD. The chain's CDR3 is CAISESKGASYNSPLHF. CDR3 bases: TGTGCCATCAGTGAGTCTAAGGGGGCGTCCTATAATTCACCCCTCCACTTT.

This chain uses TRBV7-8 with TRBJ1-2; D is uncertain. V dropped 0 bases and J dropped 5 bases, with 10 bases sitting between them. Per the germline V gene, CDR1 is SGHVS and CDR2 is FQNEAQ. The CDR3 has 14 residues. The CDR3 loop is CASSLAAGAYGYTF. The CDR3 DNA reads TGTGCCAGCAGCTTAGCGGCAGGTGCTTATGGCTACACCTTC.

The table lists this clone with a count of one. The chain is built from TRBV4-1 and TRBJ2-5, with D possibly matching TRBD1 (6 bases). Germline CDR1 MGHRA, CDR2 YSYEKL. Trimming removed 3 bases from V and 3 bases from J, with 14 bases in between. The CDR3 runs 15 residues. The CDR3 DNA sequence: TGCGCCAGCAGCCACTCCGGGACACAAGAAGAGACCCAGTACTTC. Encoded protein: CASSHSGTQEETQYF.

The chain has TRBV6-1 and TRBJ2-7; 9 bases are shared with TRBD1. V gave up 0 bases and J gave up 7 bases; unmatched junction bases: 10. The germline V gene encodes CDR1 MNHNS and CDR2 SASEGT. The CDR3 extends over 16 amino acids. CDR3 sequence: CASSEALGQGGGEQYF. The CDR3 nucleotides are TGTGCCAGCAGTGAAGCATTGGGACAGGGAGGTGGGGAGCAGTACTTC.

Here the CDR3 DNA reads TGTGCCAGCAGTGAACATAGTGGACTAAACATTCAGTACTTC. Translation: CASSEHSGLNIQYF. This chain joins TRBV6-1 and TRBJ2-4, with a tentative D call TRBD2 (5 bases). This CDR3 has 14 residues. V gave up 2 bases and J gave up 6 bases, with 11 bases separating them. Germline V lookup: CDR1 MNHNS, CDR2 SASEGT.

This chain connects TRBV27 to TRBJ2-5, with D maybe TRBD2 (6 bases). The germline V gene encodes CDR1 MNHEY and CDR2 SMNVEV (reference sequence). CDR3 size: 13 residues. With 5 bases removed from V and 0 bases from J, the gap between germline ends came to 7 bases. For the CDR3, the DNA is TGTGCCAGCAGTCGGGACTACCAAGAGACCCAGTACTTC. Translating it yields CASSRDYQETQYF.

CDR3 DNA sequence: TGCGCCAGCAGTATCGGGCAGGGAAATCAGCCCCAGCATTTT. Amino acids: CASSIGQGNQPQHF. The J gene is TRBJ1-5, the V gene TRBV5-1, with a possible D match to TRBD1 (5 bases). Germline V gene lookup returns CDR1 SGHRS and CDR2 YFSETQ. Trimming left V 5 bases short and J 4 bases short, with 13 bases between. The CDR3 is made up of 14 amino acids.

The chain is built from TRBV10-3 and TRBJ2-7; 7 bases match TRBD1. The germline V gene encodes CDR1 ENHRY and CDR2 SYGVKD. This CDR3 is built from 14 residues. Trimming cost V 6 bases and J 0 bases; bases outside gene matches: 5. The chain's CDR3 is CAISAGGTSYEQYF. CDR3 nucleotides: TGTGCCATCAGCGCAGGGGGAACCTCCTACGAGCAGTACTTC.

This chain links TRBV18 with TRBJ2-7; D tentatively fits TRBD1 or TRBD2 (5 bases each). Germline CDR1 reads KGHSH; CDR2 reads LQKENI. V was trimmed by 3 bases and J by 3 bases, leaving 9 bases between them. The CDR3 covers 13 residues. The CDR3 bases are TGTGCCAGCTCACCTGTTGGGGGCTACGAGCAGTACTTC. Translating it yields CASSPVGGYEQYF.

The rearrangement uses TRBV10-3 and TRBJ1-4; tentative D call: TRBD1 (5 bases). This CDR3 region has 15 residues. CDR1 ENHRY and CDR2 SYGVKD come from the germline V gene. Trimming left V 2 bases short and J 7 bases short, with 14 bases between. CDR3 sequence (DNA): TGTGCCATCAGTGAGATGGGCAGGGCAGGTGAAAAACTGTTTTTT. Translated, it gives CAISEMGRAGEKLFF.

The chain couples TRBV27 to TRBJ2-1; TRBD1 matches 9 bases. The CDR3 runs 17 residues. Germline V CDR1 and CDR2: MNHEY, SMNVEV (reference sequence). The V segment lost 6 bases and the J segment 5 bases; nucleotides outside the gene matches: 14. The CDR3 DNA reads TGTGCCAGCAGCGTCACACAGGGGGCAGTGAAAGACAATGAGCAGTTCTTC. Its protein product is CASSVTQGAVKDNEQFF.

Of note for this clone: The sample carries other DNA sequences with the same CDR3. This sequence joins TRBV5-1 and TRBJ2-6; unclear D gene. Germline V gene lookup returns CDR1 SGHRS and CDR2 YFSETQ. This CDR3 has 14 residues. Between the trimmed V and J ends, which lost 3 bases and 0 bases, there was a span of 4 bases. The CDR3 is CASSSASGANVLTF. Here the CDR3 DNA reads TGCGCCAGCAGCTCGGCCTCTGGGGCCAACGTCCTGACTTTC.

CDR3 nucleotide sequence: TGTGCCAGCAGCTCTACACTAGCGGGAGGGGTGGGTGAGCAGTTCTTC. Protein: CASSSTLAGGVGEQFF. V is TRBV5-4 and J is TRBJ2-1, with 13 bases identical to TRBD2. With 3 bases clipped from V and 9 bases from J, the junction kept 9 bases outside the gene matches. Germline V gene lookup returns CDR1 SGHNT and CDR2 YYREEE (reference sequence). The length of the CDR3 is 16 residues.

This clone was observed a single time. The chain joins TRBV5-1 to TRBJ1-1; weak D call: TRBD1 (5 bases). Germline V gene sequence: CDR1 SGHRS, CDR2 YFSETQ. The CDR3 is made up of 14 amino acids. Trimming took 0 bases from V and 4 from J, leaving 10 bases between them. CDR3 loop: CASSLAQGATEAFF. The CDR3 region has the DNA TGCGCCAGCAGCTTGGCCCAGGGAGCCACTGAAGCTTTCTTT.

The chain couples TRBV6-1 to TRBJ2-1, with a weak D call TRBD2 (6 bases). The CDR3 covers 14 residues. Germline V gives CDR1 MNHNS, CDR2 SASEGT. Trimming left V 5 bases short and J 6 bases short, with 14 bases between. CDR3 sequence (DNA): TGTGCCAGCAGTTCCACGGGGAGGATCAATGAGCAGTTCTTC. This gives the protein CASSSTGRINEQFF.

The rearrangement uses TRBV5-1 and TRBJ1-2, with a weak D call TRBD1 (5 bases). CDR1 is SGHRS, CDR2 YFSETQ, per germline. The CDR3 totals 14 residues. Trimming cost V 4 bases and J 1 base, with 11 bases left between them. The CDR3 spells CASSTSTVNYGYTF. The CDR3 region has the DNA TGCGCCAGCAGCACTTCGACAGTTAACTATGGCTACACCTTC.

The rearrangement links TRBV6-6 to TRBJ2-7; 13 nucleotides agree with TRBD2. V was pared by 6 bases and J by 4 bases, with 3 bases of the junction left unmatched. The CDR3 is 14 residues long. The germline V gene encodes CDR1 MNHNY and CDR2 SVGAGI (reference sequence). Here the CDR3 DNA reads TGTGCCAGCAGGCCGACTAGCGGGAGGTACGAGCAGTACTTC. Translating it yields CASRPTSGRYEQYF.